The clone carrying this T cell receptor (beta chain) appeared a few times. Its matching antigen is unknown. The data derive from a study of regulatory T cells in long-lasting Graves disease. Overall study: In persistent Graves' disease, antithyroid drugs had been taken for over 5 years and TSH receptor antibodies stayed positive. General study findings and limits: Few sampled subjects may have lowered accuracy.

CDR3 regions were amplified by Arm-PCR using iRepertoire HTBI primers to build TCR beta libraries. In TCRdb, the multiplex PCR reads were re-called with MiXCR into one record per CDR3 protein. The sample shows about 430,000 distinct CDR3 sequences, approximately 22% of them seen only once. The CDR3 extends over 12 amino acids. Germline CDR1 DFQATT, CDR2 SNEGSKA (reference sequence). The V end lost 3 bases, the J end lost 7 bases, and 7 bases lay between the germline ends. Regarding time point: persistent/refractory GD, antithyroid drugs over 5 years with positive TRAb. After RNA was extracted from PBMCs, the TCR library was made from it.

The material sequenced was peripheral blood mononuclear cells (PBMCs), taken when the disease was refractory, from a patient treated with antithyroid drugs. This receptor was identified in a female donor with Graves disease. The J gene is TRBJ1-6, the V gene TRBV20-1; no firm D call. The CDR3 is CSARPLNSPLHF. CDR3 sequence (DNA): TGCAGTGCTAGGCCTTTAAATTCACCCCTCCACTTT.